This T cell receptor beta chain is drawn from a study of STAT5B mutations in CD4+ large granular lymphocyte leukemia. Whole-study results and caveats: Top patient clones used TRBV06 genes more often: 8/27 versus 2/35 in controls.

Germline values: CDR1 MGHDK, CDR2 SYGVNS. Between the trimmed V and J ends, which lost 4 bases and 8 bases, there was a span of 6 bases. CDR3 length: 11 residues. Controls came from buffy coats of healthy blood donors. Here immunoSEQ multiplex PCR was the method, and the copy in TCRdb shows in-frame clones only, minus some. The sample contains 31,000 or so clones, 65% to 80% of which appear only once. As to this clone: Antigen: not known.

The specimen sequenced was CD4+ T cells from blood buffy coats. This sequence originates from a human donor in good health. The chain couples TRBV25-1 to TRBJ2-1; no definite D call. For the CDR3, the DNA is TGTGCCAGCAGTGGGCTCTATGAGCAGTTCTTC. Its translation is CASSGLYEQFF.